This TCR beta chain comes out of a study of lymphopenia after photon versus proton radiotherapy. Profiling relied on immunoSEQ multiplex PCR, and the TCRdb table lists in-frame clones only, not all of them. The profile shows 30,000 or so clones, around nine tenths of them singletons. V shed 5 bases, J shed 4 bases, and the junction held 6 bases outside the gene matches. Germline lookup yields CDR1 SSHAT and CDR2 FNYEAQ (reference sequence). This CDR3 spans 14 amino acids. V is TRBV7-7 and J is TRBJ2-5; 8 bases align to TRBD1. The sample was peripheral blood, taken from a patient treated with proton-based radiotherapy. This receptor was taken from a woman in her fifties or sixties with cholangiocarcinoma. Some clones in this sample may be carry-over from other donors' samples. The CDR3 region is CASSHGQGRETQYF. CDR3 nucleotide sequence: TGTGCCAGCAGCCACGGACAGGGAAGAGAGACCCAGTACTTC. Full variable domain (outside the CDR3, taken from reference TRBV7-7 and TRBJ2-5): GAGVSQSPRYKVTKRGQDVTLRCDPISSHATLYWYQQALGQGPEFLTYFNYEAQPDKSGLPSDRFSAERPEGSISTLTIQRTEQRDSAMYRCASSHGQGRETQYFGPGTRLLVL.